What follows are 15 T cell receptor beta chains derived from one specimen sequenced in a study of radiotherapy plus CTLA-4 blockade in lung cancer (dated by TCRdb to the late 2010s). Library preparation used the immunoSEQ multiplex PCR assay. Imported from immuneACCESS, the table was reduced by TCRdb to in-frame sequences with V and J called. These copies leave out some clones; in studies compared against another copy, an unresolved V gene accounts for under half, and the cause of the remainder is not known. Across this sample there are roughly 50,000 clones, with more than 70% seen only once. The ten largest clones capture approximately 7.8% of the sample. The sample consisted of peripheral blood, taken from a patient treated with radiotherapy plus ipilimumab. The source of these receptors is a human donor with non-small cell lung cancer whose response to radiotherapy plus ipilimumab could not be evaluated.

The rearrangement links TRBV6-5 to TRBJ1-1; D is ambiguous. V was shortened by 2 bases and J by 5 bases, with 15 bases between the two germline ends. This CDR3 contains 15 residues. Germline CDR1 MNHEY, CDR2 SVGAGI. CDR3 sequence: CASSYPTPRGTEAFF. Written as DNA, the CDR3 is TGTGCCAGCAGTTACCCAACCCCTCGGGGTACTGAAGCTTTCTTT.

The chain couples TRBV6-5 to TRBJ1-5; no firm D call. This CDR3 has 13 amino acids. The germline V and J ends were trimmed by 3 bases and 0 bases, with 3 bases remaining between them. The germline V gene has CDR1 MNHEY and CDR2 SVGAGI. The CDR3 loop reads CASSYNSNQPQHF. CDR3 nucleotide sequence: TGTGCCAGCAGTTATAATAGCAATCAGCCCCAGCATTTT.

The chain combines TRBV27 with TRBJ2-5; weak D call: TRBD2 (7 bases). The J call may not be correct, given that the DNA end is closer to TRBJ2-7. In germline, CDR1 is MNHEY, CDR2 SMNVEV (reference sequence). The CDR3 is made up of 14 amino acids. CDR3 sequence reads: CATYRGGGSYEQYF. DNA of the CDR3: TGTGCCACCTACAGAGGGGGGGGCTCCTACGAGCAGTACTTC.

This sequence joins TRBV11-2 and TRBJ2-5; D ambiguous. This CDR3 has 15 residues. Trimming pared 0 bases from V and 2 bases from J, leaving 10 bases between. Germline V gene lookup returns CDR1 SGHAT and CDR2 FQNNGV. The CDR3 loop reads CASSLDWLLQETQYF. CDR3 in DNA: TGTGCCAGCAGCTTAGATTGGCTCTTACAAGAGACCCAGTACTTC.

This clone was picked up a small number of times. The CDR3 nucleotides read TGCGCCAGCAGCCAAGATCTCCAGGACTCATTCTCCTACGAGCAGTACTTC. This sequence encodes CASSQDLQDSFSYEQYF. The V and J genes are TRBV4-1 and TRBJ2-7; TRBD2 might be the D (5 bases). The CDR3 contains 17 residues. V was shortened by 0 bases and J by 0 bases, with 15 bases between the two germline ends. Germline lookup yields CDR1 MGHRA and CDR2 YSYEKL.

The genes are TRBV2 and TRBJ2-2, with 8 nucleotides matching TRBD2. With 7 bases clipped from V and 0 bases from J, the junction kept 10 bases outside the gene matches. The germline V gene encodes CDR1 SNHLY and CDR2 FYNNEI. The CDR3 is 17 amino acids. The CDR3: CASTRGGAGANTGELFF. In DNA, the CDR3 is TGTGCCAGCACCCGGGGGGGGGCGGGAGCGAACACCGGGGAGCTGTTTTTT.

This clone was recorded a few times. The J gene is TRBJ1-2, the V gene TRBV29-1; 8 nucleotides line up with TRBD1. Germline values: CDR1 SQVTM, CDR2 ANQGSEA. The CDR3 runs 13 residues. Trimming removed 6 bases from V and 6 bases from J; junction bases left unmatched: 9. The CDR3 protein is CSVRTGNFHGYTF. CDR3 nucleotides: TGCAGCGTCCGGACAGGGAACTTCCATGGCTACACCTTC.

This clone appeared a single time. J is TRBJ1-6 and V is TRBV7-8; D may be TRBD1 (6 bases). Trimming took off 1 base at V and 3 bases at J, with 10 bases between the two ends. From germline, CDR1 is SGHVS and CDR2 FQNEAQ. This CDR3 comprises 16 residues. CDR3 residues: CASSLVGGSYNSPLHF. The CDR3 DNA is TGTGCCAGCAGCTTAGTTGGGGGCAGCTATAATTCACCCCTCCACTTT. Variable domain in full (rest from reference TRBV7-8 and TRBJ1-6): GAGVSQSPRYKVAKRGQDVALRCDPISGHVSLFWYQQALGQGPEFLTYFQNEAQLDKSGLPSDRFFAERPEGSVSTLKIQRTQQEDSAVYLCASSLVGGSYNSPLHFGNGTRLTVT.

CDR3 residues: CASSLAAGLSGNTIYF. In DNA form, the CDR3 reads TGCGCCAGCAGCTTGGCAGCGGGTCTCTCTGGAAACACCATATATTTT. This chain links TRBV5-1 with TRBJ1-3; D is unclear. CDR1 is SGHRS and CDR2 is YFSETQ in the germline V gene. V gave up 0 bases and J gave up 0 bases, with 10 bases separating them. This CDR3 is built from 16 residues.

CDR3 sequence: CASSQDLAGLLSQETQYF. In DNA form, the CDR3 reads TGCGCCAGCAGCCAAGATTTAGCGGGGCTCCTCTCCCAAGAGACCCAGTACTTC. The chain carries TRBV4-1 and TRBJ2-5, with 8 positions matching TRBD2. J was trimmed by 1 base and V by 0 bases; bases with no gene match: 10. The CDR3 is 18 amino acids. The germline CDR1 and CDR2 sequences are MGHRA and YSYEKL.

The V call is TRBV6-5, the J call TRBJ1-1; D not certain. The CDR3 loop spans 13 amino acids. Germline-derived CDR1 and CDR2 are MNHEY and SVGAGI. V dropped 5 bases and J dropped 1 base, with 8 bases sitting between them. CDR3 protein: CASSRVSNTEAFF. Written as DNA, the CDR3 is TGTGCCAGCAGTCGGGTGTCGAACACTGAAGCTTTCTTT.

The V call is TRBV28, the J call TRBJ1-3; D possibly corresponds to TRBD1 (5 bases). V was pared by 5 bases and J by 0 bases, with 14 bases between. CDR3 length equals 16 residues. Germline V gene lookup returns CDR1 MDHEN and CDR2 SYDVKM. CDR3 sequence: CASSEDSYYSGNTIYF. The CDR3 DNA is TGTGCCAGCAGTGAAGACAGCTACTACTCTGGAAACACCATATATTTT.

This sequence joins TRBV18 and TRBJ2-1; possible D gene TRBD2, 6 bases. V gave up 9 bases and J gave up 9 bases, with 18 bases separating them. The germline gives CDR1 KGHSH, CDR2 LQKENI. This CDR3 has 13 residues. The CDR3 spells CASRAQEGGEQFF. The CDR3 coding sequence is TGTGCCAGTAGAGCCCAGGAGGGAGGTGAGCAGTTCTTC.

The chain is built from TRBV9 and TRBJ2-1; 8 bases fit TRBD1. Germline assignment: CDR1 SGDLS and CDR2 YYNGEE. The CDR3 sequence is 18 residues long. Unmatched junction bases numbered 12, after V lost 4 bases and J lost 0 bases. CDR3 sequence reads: CASSSRQGTMSSYNEQFF. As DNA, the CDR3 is TGTGCCAGCAGCAGTCGACAGGGGACAATGAGCTCCTACAATGAGCAGTTCTTC.

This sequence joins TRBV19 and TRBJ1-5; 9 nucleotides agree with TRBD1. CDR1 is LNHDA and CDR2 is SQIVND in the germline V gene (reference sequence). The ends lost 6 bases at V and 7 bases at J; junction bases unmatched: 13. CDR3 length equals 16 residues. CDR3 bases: TGTGCCAGTAGCCAGTCGGGGGGACAGGGTACCCAGCCCCAGCATTTT. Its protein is CASSQSGGQGTQPQHF.